Presented here are 10 T cell receptor beta chains from one specimen sequenced in a study of blood T cell repertoires in COVID-19 (dated by TCRdb to the early 2020s). Libraries came from the immunoSEQ multiplex PCR assay. What TCRdb holds here is the immuneACCESS table cut down to in-frame rearrangements. Part of the clones is not present; checked against another copy, under half of the missing clones reflect an unresolved V gene, and the others are unexplained. The sample includes about 140,000 clones, with over 65% observed a single time. The ten largest clones add up to under 6% of the sample. The sample was peripheral blood. All receptors derive from a woman aged 80 or over with active or convalescent COVID-19.

The chain couples TRBV3-1 (or the pseudogene TRBV3-2) to TRBJ2-7; TRBD2 might be the D (7 bases). CDR3 length: 15 residues. Germline CDR1 reads LGHDT; CDR2 reads YNNKEL (reference sequence). The ends were cut back, 0 bases at V and 2 bases at J, with 11 bases in the middle. DNA for the CDR3: TGTGCCAGCAGCCAAGATGCGGGGGCCGCCTACGAGCAGTACTTC. It is translated as CASSQDAGAAYEQYF.

This clone was picked up one time. The rearrangement joins TRBV4-3 to TRBJ1-4; 9 nucleotides line up with TRBD1. V trimming: 6 bases; J trimming: 4 bases; junction bases outside the gene matches: 9. Germline V gene sequence: CDR1 LGHNA, CDR2 YSLEER. There are 16 residues in the CDR3. The CDR3 loop reads CASSIQGAQINEKLFF. In DNA, the CDR3 is TGCGCCAGCAGTATACAGGGGGCGCAGATTAATGAAAAACTGTTTTTT.

The gene calls are TRBV6-5 and TRBJ2-7, with D possibly matching TRBD1 (5 bases). Germline CDR1 and CDR2: MNHEY and SVGAGI. V was cut by 11 bases and J by 2 bases, with 10 bases left in between. This CDR3 region has 11 residues. The CDR3 protein is CAVQGPYEQYF. Written as DNA, the CDR3 is TGTGCCGTCCAGGGCCCCTACGAGCAGTACTTC.

This clone was counted a few times. The chain recombines TRBV4-3 with TRBJ2-3; no firm D call. Germline V gives CDR1 LGHNA, CDR2 YSLEER. This CDR3 region has 15 residues. V shed 0 bases and J shed 5 bases, with 12 bases lying between them. The CDR3 reads CASSQDQDTGDTQYF. The CDR3 bases are TGCGCCAGCAGCCAAGATCAGGATACCGGAGATACGCAGTATTTT.

The chain links TRBV27 to TRBJ1-1; the match to TRBD1 covers 7 bases. The CDR3 totals 14 residues. Germline lookup yields CDR1 MNHEY and CDR2 SMNVEV (reference sequence). Trimming took 4 bases from V and 5 from J; bases not matched to a gene: 7. In DNA, the CDR3 is TGTGCCAGCAGTTCCGACAGGGTGGTGACTGAAGCTTTCTTT. Protein product: CASSSDRVVTEAFF.

The CDR3 DNA reads as TGTGCCAGCAGCCAGATAGCGGACGGCGAGCAGTACTTC. This sequence encodes CASSQIADGEQYF. The chain combines TRBV3-1 (or the pseudogene TRBV3-2) with TRBJ2-7; TRBD2 is a possible D gene (6 bases). The CDR3 totals 13 residues. The V end lost 3 bases, the J end lost 6 bases, and 12 bases lay between the germline ends. Germline CDR1 LGHDT, CDR2 YNNKEL (reference sequence).

The gene calls are TRBV30 and TRBJ1-4, with 8 bases fitting TRBD1. The CDR3 runs to 14 residues. Trimming cost V 3 bases and J 6 bases; bases outside gene matches: 6. The germline V gene has CDR1 GTSNPN and CDR2 SVGIG (reference sequence). CDR3 in amino acids: CAWSRQGIYEKLFF. The DNA of the CDR3 is TGTGCCTGGAGCCGACAGGGGATTTATGAAAAACTGTTTTTT.

The chain combines TRBV2 with TRBJ2-3; perhaps TRBD2 as D (6 bases). This CDR3 contains 15 residues. V lost 2 bases and J lost 1, with 10 bases in between. Germline CDR1 SNHLY, CDR2 FYNNEI. CDR3 nucleotide sequence: TGTGCCAGCAGTGAAAGCCTAGCGCGCACAGATACGCAGTATTTT. It yields the protein CASSESLARTDTQYF.

In this sample, this clone turned up a few times. The CDR3 DNA reads TGTGCCAGCAGCATTGTCGGGGAAACACCCCTCCACTTT. The encoded protein is CASSIVGETPLHF. The rearrangement uses TRBV9 and TRBJ1-6; D is unresolved. The V end lost 4 bases, the J end lost 11 bases, and 13 bases lay between the germline ends. Germline CDR1 is SGDLS and CDR2 is YYNGEE. CDR3 length: 13 residues.

The rearrangement uses TRBV6-5 and TRBJ2-1; 7 bases agree with TRBD1. J was trimmed by 3 bases and V by 0 bases; bases with no gene match: 2. This CDR3 is 15 amino acids long. Germline values: CDR1 MNHEY, CDR2 SVGAGI. The chain's CDR3 is CASSYSGTVYNEQFF. The CDR3, as DNA: TGTGCCAGCAGTTACTCAGGGACAGTCTACAATGAGCAGTTCTTC.